The TCR beta chain under discussion was sequenced for a study of cytomegalovirus exposure and HLA in healthy donors. CDR1 SGHRS and CDR2 YFSETQ come from the germline V gene. The CDR3 extends over 15 amino acids. J was trimmed by 6 bases and V by 7 bases; bases with no gene match: 15. This clone was counted a few times. Primers: 60 Vbeta forward and 13 Jbeta reverse. Method: immunoSEQ multiplex PCR; TCRdb's copy keeps in-frame clones and lacks some. The sample has about 140,000 clones; roughly 80% are singletons. The material sequenced was PBMCs. The TCR sequence derives from a woman between 35 and 50 years old in good health and CMV-seronegative. This rearrangement joins TRBV5-1 to TRBJ1-2; 7 bases agree with TRBD1. CDR3 sequence reads: CASCARDSNYNGYTF. CDR3 DNA sequence: TGCGCCAGCTGTGCTCGGGACAGCAATTATAATGGCTACACCTTC.